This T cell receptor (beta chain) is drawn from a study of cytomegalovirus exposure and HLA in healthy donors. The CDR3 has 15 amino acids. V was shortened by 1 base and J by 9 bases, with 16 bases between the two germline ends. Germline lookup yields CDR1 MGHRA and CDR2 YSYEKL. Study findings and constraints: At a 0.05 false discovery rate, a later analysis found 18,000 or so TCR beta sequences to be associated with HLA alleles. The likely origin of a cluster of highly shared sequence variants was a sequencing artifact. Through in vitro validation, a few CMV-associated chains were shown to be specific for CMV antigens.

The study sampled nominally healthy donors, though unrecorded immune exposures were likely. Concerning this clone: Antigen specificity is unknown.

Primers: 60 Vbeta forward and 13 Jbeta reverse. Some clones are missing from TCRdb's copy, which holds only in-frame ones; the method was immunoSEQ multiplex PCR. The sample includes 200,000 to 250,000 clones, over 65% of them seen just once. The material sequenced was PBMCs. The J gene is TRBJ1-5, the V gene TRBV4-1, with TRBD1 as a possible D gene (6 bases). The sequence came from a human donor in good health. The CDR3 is CASSQAQGRDWPQHF. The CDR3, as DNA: TGCGCCAGCAGCCAAGCACAGGGAAGGGATTGGCCCCAGCATTTT.